A selection of T cell receptor beta chains follows, all from one sample in a study of early T cells in non-severe SARS-CoV-2 infection. TCRdb used MiXCR to reprocess the 5' RACE reads, holding one entry per CDR3 protein. Here the sample spans some 30,000 distinct CDR3 sequences, about 4.6% being singletons. The sequencing sample was made of whole blood. These receptors originate from an adult who was a healthcare worker with PCR-confirmed SARS-CoV-2 infection or an uninfected control (not recorded which). Both conserved end residues are trimmed from each CDR3. Each record gives: CDR3 length, V gene, J gene, D gene, CDR3 protein. The D gene is left open where the match is weak.

len: 11; v_gene: TRBV10-1; j_gene: TRBJ2-3; d_gene: -; CDR3aa: ASSKTSPDTQY
len: 13; v_gene: TRBV7-8; j_gene: TRBJ2-2; d_gene: -; CDR3aa: ASSLQVWGTGELF
len: 13; v_gene: TRBV6-6; j_gene: TRBJ2-3; d_gene: -; CDR3aa: ASSPNGGPTDTQY
len: 15; v_gene: TRBV11-2; j_gene: TRBJ2-3; d_gene: -; CDR3aa: ASSGAIERPGTDTQY
len: 15; v_gene: TRBV5-4; j_gene: TRBJ1-4; d_gene: TRBD1; CDR3aa: ASSRGQALGTSEKLF
len: 14; v_gene: TRBV30; j_gene: TRBJ1-4; d_gene: -; CDR3aa: AWSPRYYGGSEKLF
len: 12; v_gene: TRBV18; j_gene: TRBJ2-7; d_gene: -; CDR3aa: ASSPPSVLGAQY
len: 13; v_gene: TRBV20-1; j_gene: TRBJ1-1; d_gene: TRBD1; CDR3aa: SARETGQKDTEAF
len: 15; v_gene: TRBV6-5; j_gene: TRBJ2-7; d_gene: -; CDR3aa: ASSYKTSASRSFEQY
len: 13; v_gene: TRBV15; j_gene: TRBJ2-3; d_gene: -; CDR3aa: ATSRSGDYTDTQY
len: 11; v_gene: TRBV6-6; j_gene: TRBJ1-1; d_gene: -; CDR3aa: ASSNDGYTEAF
len: 12; v_gene: TRBV5-6; j_gene: TRBJ2-7; d_gene: -; CDR3aa: ASNGRHGSYEQY
len: 11; v_gene: TRBV28; j_gene: TRBJ2-3; d_gene: -; CDR3aa: ASRPTMADTQY
len: 10; v_gene: TRBV6-1; j_gene: TRBJ2-1; d_gene: -; CDR3aa: ASSDRYNEQF
len: 11; v_gene: TRBV11-2; j_gene: TRBJ2-2; d_gene: TRBD1; CDR3aa: ASSLRGFGELF
len: 12; v_gene: TRBV14; j_gene: TRBJ2-7; d_gene: -; CDR3aa: ASSHSGGPYEQY
len: 12; v_gene: TRBV10-2; j_gene: TRBJ1-1; d_gene: -; CDR3aa: ASSGDLGRREAF
len: 13; v_gene: TRBV4-1; j_gene: TRBJ2-1; d_gene: -; CDR3aa: ASSQELAYAGEQF
len: 12; v_gene: TRBV13; j_gene: TRBJ2-7; d_gene: -; CDR3aa: ASSAGGLSYEQY
len: 13; v_gene: TRBV6-1; j_gene: TRBJ1-4; d_gene: -; CDR3aa: ASSGGGLANEKLF
len: 10; v_gene: TRBV7-9; j_gene: TRBJ2-1; d_gene: -; CDR3aa: ASSLTSDEQF
len: 10; v_gene: TRBV30; j_gene: TRBJ1-1; d_gene: -; CDR3aa: AWSPGIAEAF
len: 11; v_gene: TRBV9; j_gene: TRBJ1-1; d_gene: -; CDR3aa: ASSEQLKTEAF
len: 12; v_gene: TRBV27; j_gene: TRBJ1-1; d_gene: -; CDR3aa: ASSLSTSSTEAF
len: 14; v_gene: TRBV20-1; j_gene: TRBJ1-5; d_gene: -; CDR3aa: SARGGESAGNQPQH
len: 13; v_gene: TRBV18; j_gene: TRBJ2-7; d_gene: -; CDR3aa: ASSPTGFRAHEQY
len: 13; v_gene: TRBV14; j_gene: TRBJ2-7; d_gene: -; CDR3aa: ASRPTLSSTYEQY
len: 16; v_gene: TRBV4-1; j_gene: TRBJ2-1; d_gene: TRBD2; CDR3aa: ASSQVVSGGASYNEQF
len: 12; v_gene: TRBV7-9; j_gene: TRBJ2-3; d_gene: -; CDR3aa: ASSLAGAIDTQY
len: 12; v_gene: TRBV19; j_gene: TRBJ1-4; d_gene: -; CDR3aa: ASARPATNEKLF
len: 13; v_gene: TRBV24-1; j_gene: TRBJ2-7; d_gene: -; CDR3aa: APPCSPLGVYEQY
len: 10; v_gene: TRBV2; j_gene: TRBJ2-2; d_gene: -; CDR3aa: ASETNTGELF
len: 14; v_gene: TRBV2; j_gene: TRBJ2-2; d_gene: TRBD1; CDR3aa: ASSQSGGGNTGELF
len: 10; v_gene: TRBV5-1; j_gene: TRBJ1-1; d_gene: -; CDR3aa: ASRSTGDKAF
len: 11; v_gene: TRBV20-1; j_gene: TRBJ2-7; d_gene: -; CDR3aa: SATPGTVYEQY
len: 8; v_gene: TRBV20-1; j_gene: TRBJ2-3; d_gene: -; CDR3aa: SASTDTQY
len: 12; v_gene: TRBV6-1; j_gene: TRBJ2-7; d_gene: TRBD2; CDR3aa: ASRGSSGGLEQY
len: 10; v_gene: TRBV29-1; j_gene: TRBJ2-5; d_gene: -; CDR3aa: SVAQADETQY
len: 15; v_gene: TRBV7-9; j_gene: TRBJ2-3; d_gene: TRBD2; CDR3aa: ASSQGTSGGHTDTQY
len: 11; v_gene: TRBV3-1; j_gene: TRBJ1-1; d_gene: TRBD1; CDR3aa: ASSRQGGGEAF
len: 15; v_gene: TRBV21-1; j_gene: TRBJ1-5; d_gene: -; CDR3aa: ASSGVGGCIDNQPQH